This T cell receptor (beta chain) was identified during a study of cytotoxic CD8 clonotypes in ibrutinib-treated CLL. Repertoires were generated with immunoSEQ multiplex PCR, while TCRdb's copy carries only in-frame clones and drops some. The sample yields more than 110,000 clones, about three quarters seen once. CDR3 size: 16 residues. Germline V gene data show CDR1 as SEHNR and CDR2 as FQNEAQ (reference sequence). V gave up 2 bases and J gave up 0 bases, with 14 bases separating them. The rearrangement links TRBV7-9 to TRBJ2-7; D not certain. Specimen: PBMCs, collected after 24 months of ibrutinib treatment. This sequence was found in a human donor with chronic lymphocytic leukemia. CDR3 residues: CASSLWGQASSYEQYF. The CDR3 DNA reads TGTGCCAGCAGCTTATGGGGTCAGGCGAGCTCCTACGAGCAGTACTTC.